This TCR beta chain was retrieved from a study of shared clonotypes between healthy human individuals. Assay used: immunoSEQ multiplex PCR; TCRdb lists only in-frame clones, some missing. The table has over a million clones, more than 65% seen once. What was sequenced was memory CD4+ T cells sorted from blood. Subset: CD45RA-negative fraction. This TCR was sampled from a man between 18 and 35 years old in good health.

CDR3 protein: CASSQTGVSTEAFF. As DNA, the CDR3 is TGTGCCAGCAGCCAGACAGGGGTGAGCACTGAAGCTTTCTTT. The chain joins TRBV9 to TRBJ1-1, with 8 nucleotides matching TRBD1. Germline lookup yields CDR1 SGDLS and CDR2 YYNGEE. The J segment lost 4 bases and the V segment lost 4 bases, leaving 6 bases of the junction unmatched. CDR3 size: 14 residues. Drawing the rest from reference TRBV9 and TRBJ1-1, the complete variable domain is DSGVTQTPKHLITATGQRVTLRCSPRSGDLSVYWYQQSLDQGLQFLIQYYNGEERAKGNILERFSAQQFPDLHSELNLSSLELGDSALYFCASSQTGVSTEAFFGQGTRLTVV.